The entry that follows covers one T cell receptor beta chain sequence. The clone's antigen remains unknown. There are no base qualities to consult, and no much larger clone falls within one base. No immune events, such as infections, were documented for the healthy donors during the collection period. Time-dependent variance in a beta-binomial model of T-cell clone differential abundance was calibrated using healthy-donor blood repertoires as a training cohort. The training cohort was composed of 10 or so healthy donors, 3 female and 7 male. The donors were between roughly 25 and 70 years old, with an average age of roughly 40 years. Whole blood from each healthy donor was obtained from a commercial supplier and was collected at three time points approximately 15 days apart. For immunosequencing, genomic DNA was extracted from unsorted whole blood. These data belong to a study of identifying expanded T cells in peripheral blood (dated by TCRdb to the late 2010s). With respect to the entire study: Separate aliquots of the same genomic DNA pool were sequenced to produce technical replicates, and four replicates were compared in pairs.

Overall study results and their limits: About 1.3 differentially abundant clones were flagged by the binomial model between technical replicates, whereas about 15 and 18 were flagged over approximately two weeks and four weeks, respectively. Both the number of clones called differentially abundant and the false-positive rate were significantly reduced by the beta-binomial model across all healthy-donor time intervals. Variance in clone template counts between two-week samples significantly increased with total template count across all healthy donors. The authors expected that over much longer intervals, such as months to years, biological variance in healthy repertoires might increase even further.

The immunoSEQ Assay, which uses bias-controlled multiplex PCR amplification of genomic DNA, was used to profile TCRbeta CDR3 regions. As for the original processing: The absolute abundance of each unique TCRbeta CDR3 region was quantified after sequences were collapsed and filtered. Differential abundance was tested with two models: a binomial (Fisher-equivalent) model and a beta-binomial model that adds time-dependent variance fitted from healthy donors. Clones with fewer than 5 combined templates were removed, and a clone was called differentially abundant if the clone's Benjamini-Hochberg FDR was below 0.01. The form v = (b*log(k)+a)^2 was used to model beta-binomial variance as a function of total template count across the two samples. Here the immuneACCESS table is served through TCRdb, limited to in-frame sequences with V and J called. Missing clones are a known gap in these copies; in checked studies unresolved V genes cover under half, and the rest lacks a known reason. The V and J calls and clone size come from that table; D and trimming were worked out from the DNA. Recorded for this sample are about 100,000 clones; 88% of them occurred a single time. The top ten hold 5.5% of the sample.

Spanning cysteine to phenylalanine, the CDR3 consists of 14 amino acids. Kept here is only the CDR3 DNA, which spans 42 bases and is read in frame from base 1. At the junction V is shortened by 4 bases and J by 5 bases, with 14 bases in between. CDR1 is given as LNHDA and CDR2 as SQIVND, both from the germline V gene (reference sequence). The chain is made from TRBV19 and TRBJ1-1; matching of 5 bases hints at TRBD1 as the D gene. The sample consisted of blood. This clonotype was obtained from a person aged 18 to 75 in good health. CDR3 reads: CASSNEGVGTEAFF. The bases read TGTGCCAGTAGTAATGAAGGGGTGGGGACTGAAGCTTTCTTT.